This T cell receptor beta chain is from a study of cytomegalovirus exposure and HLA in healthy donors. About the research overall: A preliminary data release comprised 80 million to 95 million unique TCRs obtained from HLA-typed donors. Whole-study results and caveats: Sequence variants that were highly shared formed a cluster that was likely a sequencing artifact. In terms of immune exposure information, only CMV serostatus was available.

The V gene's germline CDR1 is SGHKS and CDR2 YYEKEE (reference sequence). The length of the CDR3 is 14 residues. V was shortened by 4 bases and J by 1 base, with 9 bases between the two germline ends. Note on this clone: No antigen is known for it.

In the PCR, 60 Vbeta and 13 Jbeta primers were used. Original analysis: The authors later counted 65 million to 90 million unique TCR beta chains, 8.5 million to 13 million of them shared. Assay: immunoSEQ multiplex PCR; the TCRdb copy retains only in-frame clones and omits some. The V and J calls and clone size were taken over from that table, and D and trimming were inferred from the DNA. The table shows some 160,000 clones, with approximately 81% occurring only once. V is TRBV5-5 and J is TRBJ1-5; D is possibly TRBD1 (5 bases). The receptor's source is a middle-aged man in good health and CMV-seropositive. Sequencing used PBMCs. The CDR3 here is CASSPGGSNQPQHF. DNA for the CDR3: TGTGCCAGCAGCCCCGGGGGGAGCAATCAGCCCCAGCATTTT.